This is a list of T cell receptor beta chains from one sample in a study of cytomegalovirus exposure and HLA in healthy donors. Here immunoSEQ multiplex PCR was the method, and the copy in TCRdb shows in-frame clones only, minus some. The repertoire holds about 190,000 clones, with roughly 80% as singletons. Sequenced: PBMCs. Receptors originate from a young woman in good health and CMV-seronegative. The CDR3 runs from the conserved cysteine through the conserved F or W. The D gene is left open where the match is weak. Size tells how often a clone was seen (once, few, many) or the class of an expanded clone, and some rows leave it out.

D | size | J | V | CDR3 | DNA
TRBD1 | - | TRBJ2-5 | TRBV19 | CASRSTGKETQYF | TGTGCCAGTAGATCGACAGGGAAAGAGACCCAGTACTTC
TRBD2 | - | TRBJ2-5 | TRBV5-8 | CASSSGLAGETQYF | TGTGCCAGCAGCTCGGGACTAGCGGGCGAGACCCAGTACTTC
TRBD1 | - | TRBJ2-1 | TRBV5-4 | CASSPEGAADSYNEQFF | TGTGCCAGCAGCCCCGAGGGGGCGGCCGACTCCTACAATGAGCAGTTCTTC
TRBD2 | - | TRBJ2-1 | TRBV11-2 | CASTRGGGYNEQFF | TGTGCCAGCACTCGGGGGGGCGGCTACAATGAGCAGTTCTTC
- | few | TRBJ2-1 | TRBV27 | CASSLGRGPYNEQFF | TGTGCCAGCAGTTTGGGGCGGGGACCCTACAATGAGCAGTTCTTC
- | once | TRBJ2-7 | TRBV7-9 | CASLGRANEQYF | TGTGCCAGCTTGGGCAGGGCCAACGAGCAGTACTTC
- | - | TRBJ1-2 | TRBV28 | CASGTKQAGLYGYTF | TGTGCCAGCGGCACTAAACAGGCCGGGCTATATGGCTACACCTTC
- | once | TRBJ2-4 | TRBV5-6 | CASSLGSSGLAKNIQYF | TGTGCCAGCAGCTTGGGGTCCAGCGGGCTAGCCAAAAACATTCAGTACTTC
- | - | TRBJ1-5 | TRBV27 | CASSWGGGNQPQHF | TGTGCCAGCAGTTGGGGTGGGGGGAACCAGCCCCAGCATTTT
TRBD1 | - | TRBJ2-7 | TRBV6-1 | CASGTGREQYF | TGTGCCAGCGGGACAGGGCGGGAGCAGTACTTC